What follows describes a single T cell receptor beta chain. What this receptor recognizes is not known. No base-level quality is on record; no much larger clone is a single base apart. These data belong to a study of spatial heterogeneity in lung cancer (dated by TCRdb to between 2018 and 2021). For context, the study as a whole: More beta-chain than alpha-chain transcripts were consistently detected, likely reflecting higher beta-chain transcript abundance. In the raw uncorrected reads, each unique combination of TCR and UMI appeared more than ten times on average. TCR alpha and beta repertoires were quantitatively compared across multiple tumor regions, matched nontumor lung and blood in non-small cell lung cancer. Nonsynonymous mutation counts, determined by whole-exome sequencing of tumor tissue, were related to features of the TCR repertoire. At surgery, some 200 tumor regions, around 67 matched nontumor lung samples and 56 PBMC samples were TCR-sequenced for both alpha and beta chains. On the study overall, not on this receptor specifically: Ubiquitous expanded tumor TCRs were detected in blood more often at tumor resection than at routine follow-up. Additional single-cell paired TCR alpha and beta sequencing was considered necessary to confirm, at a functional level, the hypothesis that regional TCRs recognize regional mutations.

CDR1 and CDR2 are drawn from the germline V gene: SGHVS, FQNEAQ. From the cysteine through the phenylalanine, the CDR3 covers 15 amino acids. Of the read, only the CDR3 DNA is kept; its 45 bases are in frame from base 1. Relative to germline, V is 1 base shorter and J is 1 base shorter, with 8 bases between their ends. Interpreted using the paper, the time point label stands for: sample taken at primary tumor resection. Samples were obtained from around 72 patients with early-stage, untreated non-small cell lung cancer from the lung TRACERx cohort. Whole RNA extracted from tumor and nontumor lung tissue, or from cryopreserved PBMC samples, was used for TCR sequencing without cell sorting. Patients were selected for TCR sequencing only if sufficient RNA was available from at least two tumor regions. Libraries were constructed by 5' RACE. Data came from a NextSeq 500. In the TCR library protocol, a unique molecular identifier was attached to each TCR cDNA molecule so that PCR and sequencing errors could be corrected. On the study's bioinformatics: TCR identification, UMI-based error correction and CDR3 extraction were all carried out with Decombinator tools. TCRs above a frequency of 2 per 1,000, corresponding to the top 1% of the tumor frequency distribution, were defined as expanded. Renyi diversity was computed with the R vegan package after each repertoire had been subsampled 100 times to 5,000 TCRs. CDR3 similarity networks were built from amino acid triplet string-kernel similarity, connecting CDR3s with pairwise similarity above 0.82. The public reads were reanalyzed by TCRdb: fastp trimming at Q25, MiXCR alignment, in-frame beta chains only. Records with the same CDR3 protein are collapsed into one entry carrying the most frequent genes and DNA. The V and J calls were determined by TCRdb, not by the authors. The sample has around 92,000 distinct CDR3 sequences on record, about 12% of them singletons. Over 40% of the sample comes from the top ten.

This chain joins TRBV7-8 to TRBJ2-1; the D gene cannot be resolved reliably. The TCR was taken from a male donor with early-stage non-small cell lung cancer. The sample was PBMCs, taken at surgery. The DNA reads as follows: TGTGCCAGCAGCTTAGATCAGCGTTCCTACAATGAGCAGTTCTTC. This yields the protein CASSLDQRSYNEQFF.